This section outlines one T cell receptor beta chain sequence together with its context. As processed by the authors: Amplification with reference gene primers provided the estimates of nucleated cell counts. The protocol was immunoSEQ multiplex PCR, while the TCRdb copy is restricted to in-frame clones and leaves out a portion. V and J calls and clone size are as listed in that table; D and trimming were resolved from the DNA. Of hundreds of thousands of clones listed, about nine tenths are singletons. CDR1 and CDR2 from the germline V gene are GTSNPN and SVGIG (reference sequence). The CDR3 covers 13 residues. V shed 2 bases and J shed 3 bases, with 8 bases lying between them. The data belong to a study of blood T cell repertoires in COVID-19. Across the study: Samples came from the United States, Italy and Spain, spanning acute and convalescent COVID-19. The analysed material was cDNA or gDNA that came from T cells, B-cell-depleted T cells, or PBMCs.

The source is a woman aged 45-65 years who had recovered from COVID-19. V and J are TRBV30 and TRBJ1-5; D is uncertain. The sequencing sample was made of peripheral blood. Here the CDR3 reads CAWSITNNQPQHF. CDR3 nucleotides: TGTGCCTGGAGTATTACTAACAATCAGCCCCAGCATTTT.